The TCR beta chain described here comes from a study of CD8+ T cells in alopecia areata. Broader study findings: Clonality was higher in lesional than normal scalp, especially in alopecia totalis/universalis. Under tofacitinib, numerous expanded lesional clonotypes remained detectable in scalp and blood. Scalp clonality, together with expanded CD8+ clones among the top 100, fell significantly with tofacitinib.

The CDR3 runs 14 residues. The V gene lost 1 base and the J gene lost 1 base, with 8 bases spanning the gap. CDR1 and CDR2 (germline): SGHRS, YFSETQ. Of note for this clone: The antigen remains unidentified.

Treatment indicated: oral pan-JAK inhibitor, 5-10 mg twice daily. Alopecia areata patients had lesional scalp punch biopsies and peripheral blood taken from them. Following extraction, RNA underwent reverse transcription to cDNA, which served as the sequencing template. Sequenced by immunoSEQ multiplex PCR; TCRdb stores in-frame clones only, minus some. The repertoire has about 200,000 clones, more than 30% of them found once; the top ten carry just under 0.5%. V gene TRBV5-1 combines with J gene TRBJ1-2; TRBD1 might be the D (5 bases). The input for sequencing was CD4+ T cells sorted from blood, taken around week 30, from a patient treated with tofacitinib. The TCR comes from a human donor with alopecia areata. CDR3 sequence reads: CASSLSRGNYGYTF. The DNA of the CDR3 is TGCGCCAGCAGCTTGTCGAGGGGTAACTATGGCTACACCTTC.